These 30 T cell receptor beta chains were all obtained from the same sample, sequenced in a study of cytomegalovirus exposure and HLA in healthy donors. TCRdb keeps only in-frame clones here, not all; method: immunoSEQ multiplex PCR. Of 150,000 to 200,000 clones listed, 80% to 90% were seen once; the top ten hold 1.2%. Source material: PBMCs. The receptor source for this set is a woman in her twenties or thirties in good health and CMV-seronegative.

The DNA for the CDR3 is TGTGCCAGCGGAACAGCGGGGCACGAGCAGTACTTC. As protein: CASGTAGHEQYF. This chain uses TRBV6-5 with TRBJ2-7; TRBD2 matches 7 bases. The CDR3 has 12 amino acids. With 8 bases clipped from V and 5 bases from J, the junction kept 6 bases outside the gene matches. CDR1 is MNHEY and CDR2 is SVGAGI in the germline V gene.

The V gene is TRBV10-3, the J gene TRBJ1-2; D ambiguous. Per the germline V gene, CDR1 is ENHRY and CDR2 is SYGVKD. The CDR3 sequence is 16 residues long. The germline V and J ends were trimmed by 1 base and 2 bases, with 14 bases remaining between them. The DNA for the CDR3 is TGTGCCATCAGTGAGTATTTGGGAGAAACCAACTATGGCTACACCTTC. This codes for CAISEYLGETNYGYTF.

The sample holds one count of this clone. The CDR3 reads CASSLPGTGSGANVLTF. CDR3 coding DNA: TGTGCCAGCAGTCTCCCCGGGACAGGGTCTGGGGCCAACGTCCTGACTTTC. The genes are TRBV28 and TRBJ2-6; TRBD1 aligns across 9 bases. This CDR3 region has 17 residues. CDR1 is MDHEN, CDR2 SYDVKM, per germline. The V gene end was trimmed by 5 bases and the J gene end by 1 base; junction bases not matched to a gene: 6. Together with reference TRBV28 and TRBJ2-6, the CDR3 gives the full variable domain: DVKVTQSSRYLVKRTGEKVFLECVQDMDHENMFWYRQDPGLGLRLIYFSYDVKMKEKGDIPEGYSVSREKKERFSLILESASTNQTSMYLCASSLPGTGSGANVLTFGAGSRLTVL.

The V gene is TRBV7-3, the J gene TRBJ2-7, with 9 bases aligning to TRBD1. This CDR3 has 15 residues. Germline-derived CDR1 and CDR2 are SGHTA and FQGTGA. After removal of 5 bases from V and 2 bases from J, the junction contained 7 bases not matched to a gene. The CDR3 loop reads CASSQDRGETYEQYF. CDR3 coding DNA: TGTGCCAGCAGCCAGGACAGGGGAGAAACCTACGAGCAGTACTTC.

This chain uses TRBV28 with TRBJ1-5; 11 bases align to TRBD1. Germline lookup yields CDR1 MDHEN and CDR2 SYDVKM. J was trimmed by 7 bases and V by 4 bases; bases with no gene match: 6. This CDR3 contains 15 residues. CDR3 sequence (DNA): TGTGCCAGCAGTTCCGGGACAGGGGGGAGACAGCCCCAGCATTTT. Its protein product is CASSSGTGGRQPQHF.

This sequence joins TRBV5-1 and TRBJ1-1; D gene unclear. V shed 0 bases and J shed 4 bases, with 10 bases lying between them. The CDR3 sequence is 14 residues long. Germline V gene sequence: CDR1 SGHRS, CDR2 YFSETQ. The CDR3 reads CASSLATRGTEAFF. CDR3 bases: TGCGCCAGCAGCTTGGCCACTCGGGGCACTGAAGCTTTCTTT. Full variable domain (rest looked up from reference TRBV5-1 and TRBJ1-1): KAGVTQTPRYLIKTRGQQVTLSCSPISGHRSVSWYQQTPGQGLQFLFEYFSETQRNKGNFPGRFSGRQFSNSRSEMNVSTLELGDSALYLCASSLATRGTEAFFGQGTRLTVV.

V and J are TRBV2 and TRBJ2-2, with 7 bases identical to TRBD2. This CDR3 spans 13 amino acids. J was trimmed by 6 bases and V by 6 bases; bases with no gene match: 4. Germline assignment: CDR1 SNHLY and CDR2 FYNNEI. As DNA, the CDR3 is TGTGCCAGCAGGCATCGGGAGGCCGGGGAGCTGTTTTTT. This gives the protein CASRHREAGELFF.

The rearrangement joins TRBV6-4 to TRBJ2-2; D ambiguous. CDR3 length equals 13 residues. From germline, CDR1 is MRHNA and CDR2 SNTAGT. The V gene lost 4 bases and the J gene lost 1 base, with 4 bases spanning the gap. CDR3 in amino acids: CASSGGNTGELFF. The CDR3 DNA reads TGTGCCAGCAGTGGCGGGAACACCGGGGAGCTGTTTTTT.

The V gene is TRBV5-1, the J gene TRBJ2-2, with 7 bases that match TRBD2. This CDR3 is built from 16 residues. The ends lost 3 bases at V and 4 bases at J; junction bases unmatched: 9. CDR1 and CDR2 from the germline V gene are SGHRS and YFSETQ. CDR3 amino acids: CASSWEGQSLTGELFF. CDR3 DNA: TGCGCCAGCAGCTGGGAGGGGCAGTCTCTCACCGGGGAGCTGTTTTTT.

This sequence joins TRBV6-5 and TRBJ2-1; 8 bases are a match to TRBD2. V dropped 5 bases and J dropped 6; count of bases not matched to a gene: 9. The CDR3 loop spans 15 amino acids. Germline-derived CDR1 and CDR2 are MNHEY and SVGAGI. The CDR3 loop reads CASSRTSSSGNEQFF. CDR3 nucleotide sequence: TGTGCCAGCAGTCGGACTAGCTCGTCGGGCAATGAGCAGTTCTTC.

V and J are TRBV6-6 and TRBJ1-1; D is ambiguous. The CDR3 length is 13 residues. Germline CDR1 is MNHNY and CDR2 is SVGAGI (reference sequence). The ends were cut back, 6 bases at V and 2 bases at J, with 10 bases in the middle. The CDR3 loop is CASSLGRNTEAFF. The DNA of the CDR3 is TGTGCCAGCAGCCTTGGGCGAAACACTGAAGCTTTCTTT.

The chain joins TRBV14 to TRBJ1-2; D possibly corresponds to TRBD1 (5 bases). Trimming took 5 bases from V and 3 from J, leaving 16 bases between them. Germline CDR1 and CDR2: SGHDN and FVKESK. This CDR3 spans 15 amino acids. The DNA for the CDR3 is TGTGCCAGCAGCGCCCGGCACAGGAGAGACTATGGCTACACCTTC. Amino acids: CASSARHRRDYGYTF. The full variable domain, with the rest looked up from reference TRBV14 and TRBJ1-2, is EAGVTQFPSHSVIEKGQTVTLRCDPISGHDNLYWYRRVMGKEIKFLLHFVKESKQDESGMPNNRFLAERTGGTYSTLKVQPAELEDSGVYFCASSARHRRDYGYTFGSGTRLTVV.

The CDR3 bases are TGTGCCAGCAGTTTAAGCTCAGCGTTGAACACTGAAGCTTTCTTT. Protein product: CASSLSSALNTEAFF. The chain uses TRBV28 and TRBJ1-1; D not certain. V lost 2 bases to trimming and J lost 0 bases, with 10 bases between them. The germline CDR1 and CDR2 sequences are MDHEN and SYDVKM. This CDR3 region has 15 residues.

V and J are TRBV5-4 and TRBJ2-7; 8 bases are a match to TRBD1. V gave up 4 bases and J gave up 2 bases; unmatched junction bases: 2. The CDR3 has 13 amino acids. Per the germline V gene, CDR1 is SGHNT and CDR2 is YYREEE (reference sequence). As DNA, the CDR3 is TGTGCCAGCAGCCCACAGGGGGCCTACGAGCAGTACTTC. Its protein product is CASSPQGAYEQYF.

The V and J genes are TRBV7-3 and TRBJ2-3, with D perhaps matching TRBD1 (5 bases). Trimming took 6 bases from V and 2 from J, leaving 15 bases between them. CDR1 and CDR2 from the germline V gene are SGHTA and FQGTGA. The CDR3 contains 15 residues. This CDR3 is CASRASLGPTDTQYF. Written as DNA, the CDR3 is TGTGCCAGCAGAGCCTCTTTGGGGCCCACAGATACGCAGTATTTT. The full variable domain, rest sourced from reference TRBV7-3 and TRBJ2-3, is GAGVSQTPSNKVTEKGKYVELRCDPISGHTALYWYRQSLGQGPEFLIYFQGTGAADDSGLPNDRFFAVRPEGSVSTLKIQRTERGDSAVYLCASRASLGPTDTQYFGPGTRLTVL.

The rearrangement uses TRBV7-9 and TRBJ1-2, with 7 bases matching TRBD1. With V trimmed by 3 bases and J by 4 bases, 14 bases remained unmatched. Per germline, CDR1 SEHNR and CDR2 FQNEAQ (reference sequence). This CDR3 is 17 amino acids long. In DNA form, the CDR3 reads TGTGCCAGCAGCTTTCCCCCCAATGAAGGGGGCGGCTATGGCTACACCTTC. Translating gives CASSFPPNEGGGYGYTF. Full variable domain (missing parts from reference TRBV7-9 and TRBJ1-2): DTGVSQNPRHKITKRGQNVTFRCDPISEHNRLYWYRQTLGQGPEFLTYFQNEAQLEKSRLLSDRFSAERPKGSFSTLEIQRTEQGDSAMYLCASSFPPNEGGGYGYTFGSGTRLTVV.

This chain connects TRBV5-4 to TRBJ2-1; TRBD1 matches at 7 bases. The CDR3 consists of 17 residues. V lost 1 base to trimming and J lost 2 bases; unmatched junction nucleotides: 9. The germline gives CDR1 SGHNT, CDR2 YYREEE (reference sequence). CDR3 sequence: CASSLTGTVDTYNEQFF. The DNA of the CDR3 is TGTGCCAGCAGCTTGACCGGGACAGTGGACACCTACAATGAGCAGTTCTTC. The complete variable domain, with remaining parts taken from reference TRBV5-4 and TRBJ2-1, reads ETGVTQSPTHLIKTRGQQVTLRCSSQSGHNTVSWYQQALGQGPQFIFQYYREEENGRGNFPPRFSGLQFPNYSSELNVNALELDDSALYLCASSLTGTVDTYNEQFFGPGTRLTVL.

The chain combines TRBV4-1 with TRBJ2-2, with 8 bases matching TRBD1. The CDR3 loop spans 16 amino acids. Germline CDR1 is MGHRA and CDR2 is YSYEKL. Trimming at V came to 6 bases and at J to 3 bases, leaving 9 bases not matched to a gene. CDR3 coding DNA: TGCGCCAGCAGACTCTGGAGGACAGGGCACACCGGGGAGCTGTTTTTT. Its translation is CASRLWRTGHTGELFF.

The genes are TRBV6-6 and TRBJ2-5; D is perhaps TRBD2 (5 bases). The germline V gene encodes CDR1 MNHNY and CDR2 SVGAGI (reference sequence). Trimming took off 7 bases at V and 3 bases at J, with 12 bases between the two ends. CDR3 length equals 13 residues. The CDR3 loop reads CASTVRVEETQYF. The CDR3 bases are TGTGCCAGCACCGTGCGGGTGGAAGAGACCCAGTACTTC.

This chain connects TRBV25-1 to TRBJ2-2; TRBD1 is a possible D gene (5 bases). From germline, CDR1 is MGHDK and CDR2 SYGVNS. V was shortened by 9 bases and J by 1 base, with 15 bases between the two germline ends. The CDR3 is 15 residues long. Here the CDR3 DNA reads TGTGCCAGTAAGAACCAGGGTCGGAACACCGGGGAGCTGTTTTTT. Translation: CASKNQGRNTGELFF.

V and J are TRBV7-9 and TRBJ1-1; TRBD1 is a possible D gene (5 bases). The V gene lost 5 bases and the J gene lost 0 bases, with 10 bases spanning the gap. Looked up from germline, CDR1 is SEHNR and CDR2 is FQNEAQ (reference sequence). The CDR3 contains 14 residues. CDR3 sequence: CASSPGSVNTEAFF. The CDR3 region has the DNA TGTGCCAGCAGCCCAGGGTCCGTGAACACTGAAGCTTTCTTT.

The V call is TRBV6-6, the J call TRBJ1-2; 7 positions agree with TRBD1. V shed 6 bases and J 7 bases; nucleotides not matched to a gene: 8. Germline CDR1 and CDR2: MNHNY and SVGAGI (reference sequence). The CDR3 loop spans 13 amino acids. CDR3 DNA sequence: TGTGCCAGCAGAAGACAGGGAGGCCTTGGCTACACCTTC. It codes for CASRRQGGLGYTF.

V usage is TRBV29-1 and J usage is TRBJ1-1; unclear D gene. CDR1 is SQVTM, CDR2 ANQGSEA, per germline. CDR3 length equals 12 residues. V shed 7 bases and J shed 5 bases, with 14 bases lying between them. The CDR3 reads CSAGLRGTEAFF. The CDR3 DNA reads as TGCAGCGCCGGACTTCGTGGGACTGAAGCTTTCTTT.

Only a few counts were recorded for this clone. This sequence joins TRBV4-1 and TRBJ2-7; a weak D match, TRBD1 (5 bases). Trimming shortened V by 0 bases and J by 3 bases, and 9 bases separated the two germline ends. The CDR3 sequence is 14 residues long. The V gene's germline CDR1 is MGHRA and CDR2 YSYEKL. The CDR3 spells CASSQDWQGYEQYF. CDR3 bases: TGCGCCAGCAGCCAAGATTGGCAGGGCTACGAGCAGTACTTC.

The V and J genes are TRBV30 and TRBJ2-2; unclear D gene. This CDR3 has 14 amino acids. The V and J ends lost 0 bases and 5 bases respectively, with 10 bases between them. The germline V gene has CDR1 GTSNPN and CDR2 SVGIG (reference sequence). CDR3 coding DNA: TGTGCCTGGAGTGTACAGTTGGTGACCGGGGAGCTGTTTTTT. Encoded protein: CAWSVQLVTGELFF.

V and J are TRBV30 and TRBJ2-7; 12 bases line up with TRBD2. After removal of 2 bases from V and 3 bases from J, the junction contained 2 bases not matched to a gene. The CDR3 sequence is 14 residues long. Germline V gene data show CDR1 as GTSNPN and CDR2 as SVGIG (reference sequence). This CDR3 reads CAWSRTSGIYEQYF. CDR3 DNA: TGTGCCTGGAGTAGGACTAGCGGGATCTACGAGCAGTACTTC. The full variable domain, with the rest looked up from reference TRBV30 and TRBJ2-7, is SQTIHQWPATLVQPVGSPLSLECTVEGTSNPNLYWYRQAAGRGLQLLFYSVGIGQISSEVPQNLSASRPQDRQFILSSKKLLLSDSGFYLCAWSRTSGIYEQYFGPGTRLTVT.

The chain has TRBV6-5 and TRBJ2-3; maybe TRBD2 (6 bases). V lost 10 bases and J lost 2, with 10 bases in between. This CDR3 spans 12 amino acids. The V gene's germline CDR1 is MNHEY and CDR2 SVGAGI. The CDR3 region has the DNA TGTGCCACTTGGGACTTCACAGATACGCAGTATTTT. Encoded protein: CATWDFTDTQYF.

The chain recombines TRBV5-1 with TRBJ2-5, with 8 bases matching TRBD2. This CDR3 region has 14 residues. V lost 4 bases to trimming and J lost 2 bases; unmatched junction nucleotides: 4. Germline values: CDR1 SGHRS, CDR2 YFSETQ. This CDR3 is CASSRAGEQETQYF. In DNA, the CDR3 is TGCGCCAGCAGCAGAGCGGGGGAACAAGAGACCCAGTACTTC.

The chain is built from TRBV28 and TRBJ2-7, with TRBD1 as a possible D gene (6 bases). The germline V and J ends were trimmed by 6 bases and 12 bases, with 15 bases remaining between them. CDR1 is MDHEN and CDR2 is SYDVKM in the germline V gene. The CDR3 covers 11 residues. The CDR3 DNA reads as TGTGCCAGCAGGGACCGGGACACCGTGTACTTC. Its translation is CASRDRDTVYF.

J is TRBJ1-4 and V is TRBV5-4; TRBD1 agrees at 7 bases. Trimming cost V 4 bases and J 8 bases; bases outside gene matches: 8. CDR1 SGHNT and CDR2 YYREEE come from the germline V gene (reference sequence). The CDR3 extends over 14 amino acids. CDR3 sequence reads: CASSQTDRNEKLFF. The CDR3, as DNA: TGTGCCAGCAGCCAAACGGACAGGAACGAAAAACTGTTTTTT.